The 20 T cell receptor beta chains below come from one sample, sequenced in a study of a mutant IDH1 vaccine in newly diagnosed glioma. The time point denotes: week 11, during vaccination. Every vaccine dose comprised 300 ug of mutant IDH1 20-mer peptide plus topical imiquimod. This table comes from immunoSEQ multiplex PCR, and its TCRdb copy is limited to in-frame clones, with some not included. The table lists over 60,000 clones, approximately 90% of them singletons. Which antigens these TCRs recognize remains unknown. The sample was PBMCs, taken from a glioma patient whose treatment included an IDH1 peptide vaccine. The source of these receptors is a man aged 40-50 years with glioma.

This chain joins TRBV6-4 and TRBJ2-1; D is unresolved. The CDR3 runs to 13 residues. Germline V gene lookup returns CDR1 MRHNA and CDR2 SNTAGT. Trimming stripped 5 bases from V and 4 bases from J, with 9 bases between. CDR3 sequence reads: CASSWAAYNEQFF. The CDR3 DNA follows: TGTGCCAGCAGTTGGGCAGCTTACAATGAGCAGTTCTTC.

The rearrangement joins TRBV19 to TRBJ2-3, with D tentatively TRBD2 (6 bases). Between the trimmed V and J ends, which lost 5 bases and 1 base, there was a span of 10 bases. Germline CDR1 LNHDA, CDR2 SQIVND (reference sequence). The CDR3 spans 14 residues. The CDR3 nucleotides read TGTGCCAGTAGTCATCCGGGGGGCACAGATACGCAGTATTTT. Amino acids: CASSHPGGTDTQYF.

J is TRBJ2-2 and V is TRBV7-2; D gene ambiguous. The CDR3 consists of 15 residues. CDR1 is SGHTA and CDR2 is FQGNSA in the germline V gene. V shed 5 bases and J shed 1 base, with 11 bases lying between them. CDR3 sequence reads: CASSRKGLNTGELFF. DNA for the CDR3: TGTGCCAGCAGCCGAAAGGGCCTGAACACCGGGGAGCTGTTTTTT. Full variable domain (outside the CDR3, taken from reference TRBV7-2 and TRBJ2-2): GAGVSQSPSNKVTEKGKDVELRCDPISGHTALYWYRQSLGQGLEFLIYFQGNSAPDKSGLPSDRFSAERTGGSVSTLTIQRTQQEDSAVYLCASSRKGLNTGELFFGEGSRLTVL.

The chain joins TRBV2 to TRBJ2-1, with 13 nucleotides matching TRBD2. Germline CDR1 is SNHLY and CDR2 is FYNNEI. The junction had 9 bases not matched to a gene; V was cut back by 5 bases and J by 14 bases. This CDR3 spans 14 amino acids. CDR3 DNA: TGTGCCAGCAGTTGGACTAGCGGGGGCCCCAGCGAGTTCTTC. This encodes CASSWTSGGPSEFF.

The V call is TRBV5-4, the J call TRBJ2-7; D is unresolved. Trimming shortened V by 1 base and J by 1 base, and 9 bases separated the two germline ends. Germline V lookup: CDR1 SGHNT, CDR2 YYREEE (reference sequence). This CDR3 region has 14 residues. CDR3 region: CASSLSGSSYEQYV. CDR3 in DNA: TGTGCCAGCAGCTTGAGTGGCAGTTCCTACGAGCAGTACGTC.

This chain uses TRBV1 with TRBJ1-6. TRBV1 is tagged as a pseudogene. This CDR3 region has 16 residues. CDR3 sequence: CTSSRRGAGRNSPLHF. The CDR3 DNA reads TGCACCAGCAGCCGCCGAGGCGCTGGCCGTAATTCACCCCTCCACTTT.

V gene TRBV19 combines with J gene TRBJ1-2; TRBD1 agrees at 10 bases. This CDR3 comprises 15 residues. With 5 bases clipped from V and 5 bases from J, the junction kept 8 bases outside the gene matches. CDR1 is LNHDA and CDR2 is SQIVND in the germline V gene (reference sequence). CDR3 DNA: TGTGCCAGTAGTGTCCCGGGACAGGGGTCGTATGGCTACACCTTC. Its translation: CASSVPGQGSYGYTF.

This chain links TRBV6-1 with TRBJ1-2; TRBD1 might be the D (6 bases). V was cut by 8 bases and J by 2 bases, with 15 bases left in between. CDR3 length: 14 amino acids. In germline, CDR1 is MNHNS, CDR2 SASEGT. The CDR3 DNA follows: TGTGCCAGCCGGGCGGACAGTATCAACTATGGCTACACCTTC. This sequence encodes CASRADSINYGYTF.

The chain links TRBV28 to TRBJ2-1, with 7 bases aligning to TRBD1. The ends lost 6 bases at V and 5 bases at J; junction bases unmatched: 4. The CDR3 totals 13 residues. The germline V gene encodes CDR1 MDHEN and CDR2 SYDVKM. CDR3 protein: CASRPTGNNEQFF. The CDR3 nucleotides are TGTGCCAGCAGACCGACAGGGAACAATGAGCAGTTCTTC.

The chain joins TRBV30 to TRBJ1-2; TRBD1 agrees at 9 bases. Trimming at V came to 2 bases and at J to 8 bases, leaving 12 bases not matched to a gene. CDR1 GTSNPN and CDR2 SVGIG come from the germline V gene (reference sequence). This CDR3 has 15 amino acids. As DNA, the CDR3 is TGTGCCTGGAGTTCGGGACAGGGCCCGCTGGGGGGCTACACCTTC. Its protein is CAWSSGQGPLGGYTF.

The chain couples TRBV7-8 to TRBJ2-1, with D perhaps TRBD2 (5 bases). Per germline, CDR1 SGHVS and CDR2 FQNEAQ. The CDR3 extends over 14 amino acids. Deletions cut 5 bases from V and 3 bases from J, with 11 bases between. The CDR3 DNA sequence: TGTGCCAGCAGCCGCTCCCGGGACTACAATGAGCAGTTCTTC. Its translation is CASSRSRDYNEQFF.

V usage is TRBV13 and J usage is TRBJ1-4; 9 bases fit TRBD1. The CDR3 extends over 12 amino acids. The V segment lost 6 bases and the J segment 10 bases; nucleotides outside the gene matches: 3. CDR1 is PRHDT and CDR2 is FYEKMQ in the germline V gene (reference sequence). CDR3 sequence (DNA): TGTGCCAGCAGGACGGACAGGGGAAAACTGTTTTTT. It encodes CASRTDRGKLFF.

The V call is TRBV5-6, the J call TRBJ2-7; 10 bases are shared with TRBD1. V dropped 4 bases and J dropped 2; count of bases not matched to a gene: 6. The CDR3 has 15 residues. Germline values: CDR1 SGHDT, CDR2 YYEEEE. CDR3 in amino acids: CASSAGTGDPYEQYF. The CDR3 DNA follows: TGTGCCAGCAGCGCCGGGACAGGGGACCCCTACGAGCAGTACTTC.

The rearrangement links TRBV7-2 to TRBJ2-7; D remains unclear. Germline-derived CDR1 and CDR2 are SGHTA and FQGNSA. Trimming cost V 1 base and J 7 bases, with 8 bases left between them. The CDR3 runs 12 residues. CDR3 DNA: TGTGCCAGCAGCTTAGATCCATGGGAGCAGTACTTC. It codes for CASSLDPWEQYF. Full variable domain (outside the CDR3, taken from reference TRBV7-2 and TRBJ2-7): GAGVSQSPSNKVTEKGKDVELRCDPISGHTALYWYRQSLGQGLEFLIYFQGNSAPDKSGLPSDRFSAERTGGSVSTLTIQRTQQEDSAVYLCASSLDPWEQYFGPGTRLTVT.

V is TRBV5-5 and J is TRBJ2-6, with a possible D match to TRBD1 (5 bases). The CDR3 covers 16 residues. In germline, CDR1 is SGHKS, CDR2 YYEKEE (reference sequence). The V end was cut by 4 bases, the J end by 3 bases, with 14 bases between. CDR3 protein: CASSGAVGSGANVLTF. The CDR3 DNA reads as TGTGCCAGCAGCGGGGCCGTTGGAAGTGGGGCCAACGTCCTGACTTTC.

With regard to this clone: Sequence at one end of the junction differs from germline and may be a read error. This sequence joins TRBV19 and TRBJ1-3; maybe TRBD1 (5 bases). The CDR3 is made up of 11 amino acids. Germline values: CDR1 LNHDA, CDR2 SQIVND (reference sequence). CDR3 coding DNA: TGTGCCAGTAGTGAACCGGGACCATGGCATTTT. Amino acids: CASSEPGPWHF.

The chain recombines TRBV29-1 with TRBJ2-2, with D maybe TRBD1 (6 bases). The CDR3 has 14 amino acids. From germline, CDR1 is SQVTM and CDR2 ANQGSEA. V shed 4 bases and J shed 2 bases, with 11 bases lying between them. The CDR3 coding sequence is TGCAGCGTTGGCAGGGGCTACAACACCGGGGAGCTGTTTTTT. It codes for CSVGRGYNTGELFF.

This chain uses TRBV7-2 with TRBJ1-2, with D possibly being TRBD1 (6 bases). Looked up from germline, CDR1 is SGHTA and CDR2 is FQGNSA. V was pared by 7 bases and J by 0 bases, with 18 bases between. This CDR3 has 16 amino acids. CDR3 sequence (DNA): TGTGCCAGCACCTTCGTTCAGACAGGTTCTAACTATGGCTACACCTTC. Protein: CASTFVQTGSNYGYTF.

The V call is TRBV10-2, the J call TRBJ1-1; D gene unclear. The CDR3 covers 13 residues. Germline loops: CDR1 WSHSY, CDR2 SAAADI. The germline V and J ends were trimmed by 6 bases and 1 base, with 9 bases remaining between them. The CDR3 nucleotides are TGCGCCAGCAGGGAAACAGCGAACACTGAAGCTTTCTTT. It codes for CASRETANTEAFF.

The chain recombines TRBV5-6 with TRBJ1-5; TRBD1 aligns across 8 bases. This CDR3 contains 15 residues. With 4 bases clipped from V and 7 bases from J, the junction kept 10 bases outside the gene matches. CDR1 SGHDT and CDR2 YYEEEE come from the germline V gene. CDR3 nucleotides: TGTGCCAGCAGCCCCCCTCAGACAGGGGAACAGCCCCAGCATTTT. Translated: CASSPPQTGEQPQHF.